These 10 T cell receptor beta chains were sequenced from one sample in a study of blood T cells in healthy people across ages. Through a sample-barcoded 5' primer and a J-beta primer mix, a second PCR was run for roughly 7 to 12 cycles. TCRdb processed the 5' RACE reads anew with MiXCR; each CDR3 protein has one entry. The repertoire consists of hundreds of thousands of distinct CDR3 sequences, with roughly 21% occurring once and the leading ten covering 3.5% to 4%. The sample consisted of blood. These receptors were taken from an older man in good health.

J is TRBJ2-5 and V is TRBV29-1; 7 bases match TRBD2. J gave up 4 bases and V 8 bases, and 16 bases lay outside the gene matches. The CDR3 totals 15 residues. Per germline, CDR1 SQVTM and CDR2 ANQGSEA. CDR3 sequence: CSSAGGRGEGETQYF. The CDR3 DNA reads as TGCAGCTCCGCCGGCGGGAGAGGGGAGGGAGAGACCCAGTACTTC.

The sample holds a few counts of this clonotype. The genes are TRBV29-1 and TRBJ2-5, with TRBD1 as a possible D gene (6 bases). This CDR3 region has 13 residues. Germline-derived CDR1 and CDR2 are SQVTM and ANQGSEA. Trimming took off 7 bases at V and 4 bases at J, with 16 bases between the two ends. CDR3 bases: TGCAGCGGCATCCGGGACAAGGGAGAGACCCAGTACTTC. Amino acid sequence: CSGIRDKGETQYF.

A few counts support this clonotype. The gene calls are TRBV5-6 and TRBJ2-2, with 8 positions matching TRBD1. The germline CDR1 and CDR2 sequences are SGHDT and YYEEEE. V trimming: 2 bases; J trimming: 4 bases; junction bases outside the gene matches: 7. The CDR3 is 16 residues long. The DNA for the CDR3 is TGTGCCAGCAGCTTAATCGGACAGGGAGTCACCGGGGAGCTGTTTTTT. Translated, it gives CASSLIGQGVTGELFF.

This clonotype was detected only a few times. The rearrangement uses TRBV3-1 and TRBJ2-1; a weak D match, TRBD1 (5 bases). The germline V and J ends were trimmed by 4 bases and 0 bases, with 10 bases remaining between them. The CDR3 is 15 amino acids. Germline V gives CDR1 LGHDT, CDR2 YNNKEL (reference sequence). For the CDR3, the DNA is TGTGCCAGCAGCCCCCTGACAGTCTCCTACAATGAGCAGTTCTTC. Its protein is CASSPLTVSYNEQFF.

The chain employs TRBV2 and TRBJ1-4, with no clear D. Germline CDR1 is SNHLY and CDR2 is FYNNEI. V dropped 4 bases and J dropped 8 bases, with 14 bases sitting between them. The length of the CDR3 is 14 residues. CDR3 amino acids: CASSVPKSQEKLFF. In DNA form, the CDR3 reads TGTGCCAGCAGTGTTCCAAAGTCTCAGGAAAAACTGTTTTTT.

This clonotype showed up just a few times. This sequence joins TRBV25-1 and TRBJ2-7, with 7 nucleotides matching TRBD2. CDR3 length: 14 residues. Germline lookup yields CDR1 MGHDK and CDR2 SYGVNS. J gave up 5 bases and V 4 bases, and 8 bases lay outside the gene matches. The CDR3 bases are TGTGCCAGCAGTGCCTGGGGGGGTGGGAACGAGCAGTACTTC. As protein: CASSAWGGGNEQYF.

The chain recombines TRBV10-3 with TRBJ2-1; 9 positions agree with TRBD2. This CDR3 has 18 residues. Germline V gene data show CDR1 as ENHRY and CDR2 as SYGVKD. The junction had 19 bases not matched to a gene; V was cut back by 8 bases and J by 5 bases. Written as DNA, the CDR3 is TGTGCCATCGCAGTACATGCGGGAGGGCCTAGATACGACAATGAGCAGTTCTTC. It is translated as CAIAVHAGGPRYDNEQFF.

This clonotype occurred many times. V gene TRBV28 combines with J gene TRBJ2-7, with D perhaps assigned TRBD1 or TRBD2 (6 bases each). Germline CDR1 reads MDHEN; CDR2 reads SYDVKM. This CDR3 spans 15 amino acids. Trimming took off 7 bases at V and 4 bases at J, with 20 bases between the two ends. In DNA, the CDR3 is TGTGCCAGCACAGAGAACAGGGACTCCTCATACGAGCAGTACTTC. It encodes CASTENRDSSYEQYF.

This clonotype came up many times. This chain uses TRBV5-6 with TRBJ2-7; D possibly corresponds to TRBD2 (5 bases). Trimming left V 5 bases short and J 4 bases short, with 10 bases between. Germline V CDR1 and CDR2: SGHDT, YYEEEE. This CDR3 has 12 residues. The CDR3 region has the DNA TGTGCCAGCAGTTTCGAGGGTTACGAGCAGTACTTC. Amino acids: CASSFEGYEQYF.

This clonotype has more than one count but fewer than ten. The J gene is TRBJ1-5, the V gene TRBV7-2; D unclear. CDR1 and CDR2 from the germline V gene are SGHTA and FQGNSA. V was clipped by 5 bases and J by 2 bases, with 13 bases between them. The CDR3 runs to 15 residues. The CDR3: CASSATRAGNQPQHF. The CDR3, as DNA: TGTGCCAGCAGCGCGACGAGGGCGGGCAATCAGCCCCAGCATTTT.